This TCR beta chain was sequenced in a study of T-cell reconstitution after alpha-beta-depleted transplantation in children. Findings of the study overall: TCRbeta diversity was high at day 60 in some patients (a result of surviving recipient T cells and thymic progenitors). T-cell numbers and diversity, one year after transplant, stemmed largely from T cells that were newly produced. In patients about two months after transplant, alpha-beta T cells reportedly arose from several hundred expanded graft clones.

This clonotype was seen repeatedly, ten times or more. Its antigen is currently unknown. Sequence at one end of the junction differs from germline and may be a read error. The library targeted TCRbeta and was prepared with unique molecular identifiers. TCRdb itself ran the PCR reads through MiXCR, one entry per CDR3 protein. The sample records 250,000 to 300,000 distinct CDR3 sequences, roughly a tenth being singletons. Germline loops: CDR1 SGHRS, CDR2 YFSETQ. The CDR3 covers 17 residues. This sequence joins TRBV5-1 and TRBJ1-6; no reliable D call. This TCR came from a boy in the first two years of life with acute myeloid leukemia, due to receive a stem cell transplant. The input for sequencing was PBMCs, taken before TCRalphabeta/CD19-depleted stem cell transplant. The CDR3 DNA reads TGCGCCAGCACCTTGGAAGGTCGGGGTTTTGGGAATTCACCCCTCCACTTT. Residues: CASTLEGRGFGNSPLHF. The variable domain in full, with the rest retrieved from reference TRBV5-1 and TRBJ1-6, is KAGVTQTPRYLIKTRGQQVTLSCSPISGHRSVSWYQQTPGQGLQFLFEYFSETQRNKGNFPGRFSGRQFSNSRSEMNVSTLELGDSALYLCASTLEGRGFGNSPLHFGNGTRLTVT.